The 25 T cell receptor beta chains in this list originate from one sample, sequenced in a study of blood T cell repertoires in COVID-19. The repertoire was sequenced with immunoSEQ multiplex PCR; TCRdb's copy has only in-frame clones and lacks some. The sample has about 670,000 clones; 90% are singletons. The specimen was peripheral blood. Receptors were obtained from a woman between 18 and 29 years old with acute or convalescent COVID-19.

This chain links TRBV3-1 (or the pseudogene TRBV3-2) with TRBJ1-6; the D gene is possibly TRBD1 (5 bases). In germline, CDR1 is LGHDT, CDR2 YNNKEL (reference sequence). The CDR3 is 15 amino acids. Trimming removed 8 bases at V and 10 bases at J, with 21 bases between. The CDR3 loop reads CASGVAGLVGSPLHF. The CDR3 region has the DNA TGTGCCAGCGGGGTGGCGGGGCTCGTGGGATCACCCCTCCACTTT.

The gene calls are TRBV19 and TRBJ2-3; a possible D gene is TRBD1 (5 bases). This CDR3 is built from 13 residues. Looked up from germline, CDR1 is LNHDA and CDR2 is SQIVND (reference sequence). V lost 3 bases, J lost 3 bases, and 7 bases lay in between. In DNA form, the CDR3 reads TGTGCCAGTAGTATGCAGGGAACAGATACGCAGTATTTT. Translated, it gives CASSMQGTDTQYF.

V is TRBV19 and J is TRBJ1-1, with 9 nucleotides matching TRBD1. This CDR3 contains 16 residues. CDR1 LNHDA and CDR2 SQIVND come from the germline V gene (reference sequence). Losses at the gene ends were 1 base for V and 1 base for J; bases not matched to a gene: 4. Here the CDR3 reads CASSIGQGVGNTEAFF. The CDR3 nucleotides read TGTGCCAGTAGTATAGGACAGGGGGTGGGGAACACTGAAGCTTTCTTT.

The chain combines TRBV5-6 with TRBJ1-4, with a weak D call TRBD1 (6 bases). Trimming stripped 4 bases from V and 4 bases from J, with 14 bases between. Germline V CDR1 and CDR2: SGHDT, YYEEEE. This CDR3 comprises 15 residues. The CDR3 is CASSPTTGFNEKLFF. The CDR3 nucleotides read TGTGCCAGCAGCCCGACGACAGGCTTTAATGAAAAACTGTTTTTT.

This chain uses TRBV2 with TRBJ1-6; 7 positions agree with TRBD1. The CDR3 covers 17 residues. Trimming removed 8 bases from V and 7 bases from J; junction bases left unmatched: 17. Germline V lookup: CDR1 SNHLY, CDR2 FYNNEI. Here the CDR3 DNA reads TGTGCCAGCTCATCCGGAGGGGCAGGGGGTAGGAATTCACCCCTCCACTTT. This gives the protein CASSSGGAGGRNSPLHF. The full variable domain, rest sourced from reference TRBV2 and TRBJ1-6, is EPEVTQTPSHQVTQMGQEVILRCVPISNHLYFYWYRQILGQKVEFLVSFYNNEISEKSEIFDDQFSVERPDGSNFTLKIRSTKLEDSAMYFCASSSGGAGGRNSPLHFGNGTRLTVT.

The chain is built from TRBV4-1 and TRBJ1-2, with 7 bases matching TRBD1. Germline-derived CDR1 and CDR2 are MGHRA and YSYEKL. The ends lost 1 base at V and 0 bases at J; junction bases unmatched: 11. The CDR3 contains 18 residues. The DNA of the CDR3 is TGCGCCAGCAGCCAAGGCACCCTGGGACAGCGTGCTAACTATGGCTACACCTTC. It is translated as CASSQGTLGQRANYGYTF.

The DNA for the CDR3 is TGTGCCAGCAGCTCACAGGGGAGCTCCTACGAGCAGTACTTC. Protein sequence: CASSSQGSSYEQYF. The chain is built from TRBV2 and TRBJ2-7; 7 nucleotides agree with TRBD1. Germline V lookup: CDR1 SNHLY, CDR2 FYNNEI. The J segment lost 0 bases and the V segment lost 6 bases, leaving 5 bases of the junction unmatched. The CDR3 runs 14 residues.

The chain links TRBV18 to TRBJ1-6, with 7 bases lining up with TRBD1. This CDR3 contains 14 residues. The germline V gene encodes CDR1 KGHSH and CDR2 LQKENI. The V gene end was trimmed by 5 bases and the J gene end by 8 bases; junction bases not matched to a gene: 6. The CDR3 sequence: CASSSYDRDSPLHF. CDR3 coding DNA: TGTGCCAGCTCATCTTACGACAGGGATTCACCCCTCCACTTT.

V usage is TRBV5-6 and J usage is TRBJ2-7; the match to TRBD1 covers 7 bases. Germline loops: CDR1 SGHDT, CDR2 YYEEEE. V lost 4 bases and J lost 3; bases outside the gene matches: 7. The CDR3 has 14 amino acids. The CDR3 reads CASSRVGTDYEQYF. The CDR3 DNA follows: TGTGCCAGCAGCCGCGTTGGGACAGACTACGAGCAGTACTTC.

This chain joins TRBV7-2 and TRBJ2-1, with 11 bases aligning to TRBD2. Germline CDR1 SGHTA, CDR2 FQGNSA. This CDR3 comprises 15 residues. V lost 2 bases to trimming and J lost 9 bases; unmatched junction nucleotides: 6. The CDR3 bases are TGTGCCAGCAGCTTATGGGATAGCGGGGGGGGTGAGCAGTTCTTC. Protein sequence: CASSLWDSGGGEQFF.

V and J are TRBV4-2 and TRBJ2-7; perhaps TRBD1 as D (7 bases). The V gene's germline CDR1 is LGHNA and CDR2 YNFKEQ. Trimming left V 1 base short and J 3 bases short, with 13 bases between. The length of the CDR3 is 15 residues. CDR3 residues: CASSQGQGGDYEQYF. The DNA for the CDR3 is TGTGCCAGCAGCCAAGGGCAGGGGGGTGACTACGAGCAGTACTTC.

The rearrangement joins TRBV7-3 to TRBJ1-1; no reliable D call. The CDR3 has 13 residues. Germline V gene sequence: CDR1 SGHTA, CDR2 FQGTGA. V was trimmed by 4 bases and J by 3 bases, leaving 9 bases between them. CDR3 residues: CASSWESYTEAFF. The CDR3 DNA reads TGTGCCAGCAGCTGGGAGTCGTACACTGAAGCTTTCTTT.

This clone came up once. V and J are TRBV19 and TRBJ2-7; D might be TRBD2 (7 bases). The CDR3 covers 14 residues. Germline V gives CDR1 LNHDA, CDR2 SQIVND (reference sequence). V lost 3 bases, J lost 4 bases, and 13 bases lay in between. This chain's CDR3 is CASSMGGGEYEQYF. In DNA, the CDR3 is TGTGCCAGTAGTATGGGCGGGGGCGAATACGAGCAGTACTTC.

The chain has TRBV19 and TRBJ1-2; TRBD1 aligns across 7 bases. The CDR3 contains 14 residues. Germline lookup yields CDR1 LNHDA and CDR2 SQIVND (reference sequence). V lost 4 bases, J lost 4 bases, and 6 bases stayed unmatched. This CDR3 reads CASSNRGWGYGYTF. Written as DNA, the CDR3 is TGTGCCAGTAGTAACAGGGGTTGGGGCTATGGCTACACCTTC. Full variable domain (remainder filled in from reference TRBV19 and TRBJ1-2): DGGITQSPKYLFRKEGQNVTLSCEQNLNHDAMYWYRQDPGQGLRLIYYSQIVNDFQKGDIAEGYSVSREKKESFPLTVTSAQKNPTAFYLCASSNRGWGYGYTFGSGTRLTVV.

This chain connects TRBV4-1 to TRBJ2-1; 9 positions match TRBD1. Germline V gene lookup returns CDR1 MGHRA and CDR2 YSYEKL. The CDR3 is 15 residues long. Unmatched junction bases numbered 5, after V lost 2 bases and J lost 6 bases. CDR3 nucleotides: TGCGCCAGCAGCCAAAACAGGGGGCGGATCAATGAGCAGTTCTTC. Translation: CASSQNRGRINEQFF.

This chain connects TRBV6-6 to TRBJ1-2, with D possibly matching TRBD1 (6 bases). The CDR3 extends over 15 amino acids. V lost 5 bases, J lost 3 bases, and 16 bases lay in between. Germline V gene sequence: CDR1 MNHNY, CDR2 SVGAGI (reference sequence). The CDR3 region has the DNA TGTGCCAGCAGTCCGGACAGTACGTGGGACTATGGCTACACCTTC. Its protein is CASSPDSTWDYGYTF.

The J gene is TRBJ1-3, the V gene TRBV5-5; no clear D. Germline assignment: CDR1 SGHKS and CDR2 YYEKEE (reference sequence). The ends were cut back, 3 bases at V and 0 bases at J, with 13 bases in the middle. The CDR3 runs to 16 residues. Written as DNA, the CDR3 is TGTGCCAGCAGCTATAGCCCCATTGACTCTGGAAACACCATATATTTT. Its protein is CASSYSPIDSGNTIYF. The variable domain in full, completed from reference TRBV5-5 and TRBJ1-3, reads DAGVTQSPTHLIKTRGQQVTLRCSPISGHKSVSWYQQVLGQGPQFIFQYYEKEERGRGNFPDRFSARQFPNYSSELNVNALLLGDSALYLCASSYSPIDSGNTIYFGEGSWLTVV.

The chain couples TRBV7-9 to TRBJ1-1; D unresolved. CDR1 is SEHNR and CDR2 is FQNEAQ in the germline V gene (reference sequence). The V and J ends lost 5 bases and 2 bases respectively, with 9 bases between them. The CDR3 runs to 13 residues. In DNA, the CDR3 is TGTGCCAGCAGCCGAACACATAACACTGAAGCTTTCTTT. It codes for CASSRTHNTEAFF.

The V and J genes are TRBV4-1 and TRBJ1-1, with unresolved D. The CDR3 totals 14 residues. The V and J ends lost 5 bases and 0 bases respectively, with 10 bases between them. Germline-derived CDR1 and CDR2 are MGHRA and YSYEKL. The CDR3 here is CASSAPILNTEAFF. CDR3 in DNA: TGCGCCAGCAGCGCACCTATTCTGAACACTGAAGCTTTCTTT.

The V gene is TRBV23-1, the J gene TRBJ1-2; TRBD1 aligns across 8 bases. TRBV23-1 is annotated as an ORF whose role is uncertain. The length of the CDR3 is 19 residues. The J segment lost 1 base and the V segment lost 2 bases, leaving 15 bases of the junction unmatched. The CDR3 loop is CASSQTTQGQETFNYGYTF. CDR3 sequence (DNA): TGCGCCAGCAGTCAAACGACCCAGGGACAGGAAACCTTTAACTATGGCTACACCTTC.

Here the CDR3 DNA reads TGTGCCAGCAGCTCGACAGGGGGCTACGAGCAGTACTTC. It codes for CASSSTGGYEQYF. This sequence joins TRBV7-2 and TRBJ2-7; TRBD1 matches 9 bases. V was clipped by 4 bases and J by 3 bases; unmatched bases: 1. The CDR3 contains 13 residues. The germline V gene encodes CDR1 SGHTA and CDR2 FQGNSA.

The CDR3 loop is CASSQDAGGSLEQYF. CDR3 sequence (DNA): TGTGCCAGCAGCCAAGATGCAGGGGGGTCCCTCGAGCAGTACTTC. The chain couples TRBV3-1 (or the pseudogene TRBV3-2) to TRBJ2-7, with D possibly being TRBD1 (7 bases). The CDR3 loop spans 15 amino acids. Germline CDR1 and CDR2: LGHDT and YNNKEL (reference sequence). V was pared by 0 bases and J by 6 bases, with 15 bases between.

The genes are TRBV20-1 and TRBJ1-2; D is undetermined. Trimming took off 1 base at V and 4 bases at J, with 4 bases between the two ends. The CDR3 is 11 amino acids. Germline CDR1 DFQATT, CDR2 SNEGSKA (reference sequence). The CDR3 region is CSARVFYGYTF. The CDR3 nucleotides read TGCAGTGCTAGAGTATTCTATGGCTACACCTTC.

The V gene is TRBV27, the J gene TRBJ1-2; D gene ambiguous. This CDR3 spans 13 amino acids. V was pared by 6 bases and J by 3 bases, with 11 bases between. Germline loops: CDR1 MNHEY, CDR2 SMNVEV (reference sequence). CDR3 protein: CASSLARDYGYTF. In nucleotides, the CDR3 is TGTGCCAGCAGCTTGGCCCGGGACTATGGCTACACCTTC.

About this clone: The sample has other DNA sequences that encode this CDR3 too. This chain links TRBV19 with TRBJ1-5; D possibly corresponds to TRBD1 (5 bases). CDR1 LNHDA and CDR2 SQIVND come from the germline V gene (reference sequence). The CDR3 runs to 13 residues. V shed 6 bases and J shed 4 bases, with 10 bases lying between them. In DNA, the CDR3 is TGTGCCAGTAGCCCAACAGGTAATCAGCCCCAGCATTTT. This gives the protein CASSPTGNQPQHF.